The 5 T cell receptor beta chains in this list originate from one sample, sequenced in a study of glioma-infiltrating T cells after dendritic cell vaccination (dated by TCRdb to 2015 to 2016). The time point label, as the study defines it: after dendritic cell vaccination, including at tumor progression/relapse. Library construction relied on the immunoSEQ multiplex PCR assay. The source is immuneACCESS, and TCRdb retained only in-frame sequences with V and J called. Part of the clones is not carried over; for the studies checked, unresolved V genes explain less than half of this, and the remainder is unexplained. The sample profile shows tens of thousands of clones; 70% to 85% of them were found once. 15% to 17% of the sample lies in the top ten. The sample in question was blood, obtained after dendritic cell vaccination. All receptors derive from a human donor with glioblastoma.

The gene calls are TRBV7-8 and TRBJ2-1, with a possible D match to TRBD2 (6 bases). Trimming removed 5 bases at V and 6 bases at J, with 11 bases between. Germline CDR1 is SGHVS and CDR2 is FQNEAQ. This CDR3 region has 13 residues. DNA of the CDR3: TGTGCCAGCAGCCCTCCCGGGAGCAATGAGCAGTTCTTC. It encodes CASSPPGSNEQFF.

The chain carries TRBV7-8 and TRBJ1-3, with 7 bases identical to TRBD1. The CDR3 spans 15 residues. The ends lost 5 bases at V and 2 bases at J; junction bases unmatched: 6. Germline lookup yields CDR1 SGHVS and CDR2 FQNEAQ. The CDR3 loop reads CASSPMTGTGNTIYF. The CDR3 nucleotides read TGTGCCAGCAGCCCAATGACAGGGACTGGAAACACCATATATTTT.

This clone has only one observation. The chain has TRBV19 and TRBJ1-2, with D uncertain. The CDR3 has 13 residues. Germline V gene data show CDR1 as LNHDA and CDR2 as SQIVND (reference sequence). With 5 bases removed from V and 0 bases from J, the gap between germline ends came to 7 bases. The CDR3 sequence is CASSERANYGYTF. The CDR3 DNA follows: TGTGCCAGTAGTGAGAGAGCTAACTATGGCTACACCTTC.

The chain is built from TRBV7-2 and TRBJ2-4; D possibly corresponds to TRBD1 (6 bases). Germline V gene lookup returns CDR1 SGHTA and CDR2 FQGNSA. The CDR3 is 16 residues long. The V gene lost 5 bases and the J gene lost 2 bases, with 16 bases spanning the gap. CDR3 loop: CASSVYRVISKNIQYF. The CDR3 DNA follows: TGTGCCAGCAGCGTTTACAGGGTGATTTCCAAAAACATTCAGTACTTC.

V is TRBV7-9 and J is TRBJ1-6; TRBD1 is a possible D gene (5 bases). Germline CDR1 is SEHNR and CDR2 is FQNEAQ (reference sequence). The CDR3 is 16 amino acids. Trimming removed 5 bases from V and 9 bases from J, with 20 bases in between. The CDR3 region has the DNA TGTGCCAGCAGCCCTAGAGGATCGGGGGGTGCTTCACCCCTCCACTTT. Protein sequence: CASSPRGSGGASPLHF.